The 26 T cell receptor beta chains given below trace back to one sample, sequenced in a study of shared clonotypes between healthy human individuals. Here immunoSEQ multiplex PCR was the method, and the copy in TCRdb shows in-frame clones only, minus some. The sample includes fewer than 2.5 million clones, 90% to 95% of them seen just once. The sample was naive CD4+ T cells from PBMCs. Subset described: CD45RA+ positively selected. All receptors come from a man younger than 35 in good health. Some clones in this sample may be carry-over from other donors' samples.

As concerns this clone: One end of the junction is discordant with germline, which a read error may explain. The genes are TRBV4-3 and TRBJ1-3, with D possibly being TRBD1 (6 bases). Germline V CDR1 and CDR2: LGHNA, YSLEER. The CDR3 runs to 12 residues. CDR3 DNA sequence: TGCGCCAGCAGCCAAGGGGTCGGGACACCAATTTTT. Its protein is CASSQGVGTPIF.

The chain links TRBV28 to TRBJ2-1, with 8 nucleotides matching TRBD1. The CDR3 covers 17 residues. Germline CDR1 and CDR2: MDHEN and SYDVKM. The J segment lost 5 bases and the V segment lost 3 bases, leaving 12 bases of the junction unmatched. The CDR3 nucleotides read TGTGCCAGCAGTTTCCCCAGGGACAGGTATAACCACAATGAGCAGTTCTTC. As protein: CASSFPRDRYNHNEQFF.

This clone has just a few counts. Other DNA sequences in this sample translate to the same CDR3. The chain links TRBV30 to TRBJ1-5, with TRBD1 as a possible D gene (6 bases). CDR1 GTSNPN and CDR2 SVGIG come from the germline V gene (reference sequence). V gave up 2 bases and J gave up 4 bases, with 9 bases separating them. The CDR3 consists of 13 residues. CDR3 coding DNA: TGTGCCTGGAGTATGAGGGGGAATCAGCCCCAGCATTTT. Protein product: CAWSMRGNQPQHF.

V is TRBV7-2 and J is TRBJ2-7; 7 bases fit TRBD2. Trimming took 4 bases from V and 5 from J; bases not matched to a gene: 8. The CDR3 runs 14 residues. Germline V gene sequence: CDR1 SGHTA, CDR2 FQGNSA. CDR3 bases: TGTGCCAGCAGCTCAGGGAGGGGATTCCACGAGCAGTACTTC. It is translated as CASSSGRGFHEQYF.

The chain combines TRBV5-6 with TRBJ2-3; D uncertain. In germline, CDR1 is SGHDT, CDR2 YYEEEE. The CDR3 length is 13 residues. Trimming cost V 2 bases and J 0 bases, with 4 bases left between them. CDR3: CASSFGSTDTQYF. The CDR3 DNA reads TGTGCCAGCAGCTTCGGGAGCACAGATACGCAGTATTTT. The complete variable domain, with remaining parts taken from reference TRBV5-6 and TRBJ2-3, reads DAGVTQSPTHLIKTRGQQVTLRCSPKSGHDTVSWYQQALGQGPQFIFQYYEEEERQRGNFPDRFSGHQFPNYSSELNVNALLLGDSALYLCASSFGSTDTQYFGPGTRLTVL.

The V call is TRBV28, the J call TRBJ1-6; the D is unclear. CDR1 is MDHEN, CDR2 SYDVKM, per germline. Trimming pared 7 bases from V and 9 bases from J, leaving 13 bases between. The CDR3 covers 13 residues. DNA of the CDR3: TGTGCCAGCAATGGGGTACGGTTTTCACCCCTCCACTTT. Translated, it gives CASNGVRFSPLHF. Full variable domain (missing parts from reference TRBV28 and TRBJ1-6): DVKVTQSSRYLVKRTGEKVFLECVQDMDHENMFWYRQDPGLGLRLIYFSYDVKMKEKGDIPEGYSVSREKKERFSLILESASTNQTSMYLCASNGVRFSPLHFGNGTRLTVT.

V is TRBV5-1 and J is TRBJ2-7; 11 bases agree with TRBD2. Trimming took 0 bases from V and 6 from J; bases not matched to a gene: 17. In germline, CDR1 is SGHRS, CDR2 YFSETQ. This CDR3 contains 19 residues. The chain's CDR3 is CASSLASPIGLAGSSEQYF. CDR3 in DNA: TGCGCCAGCAGCTTGGCTAGCCCAATTGGACTAGCGGGTTCGTCCGAGCAGTACTTC.

Concerning this clone: Other DNA sequences of this sample code for an identical CDR3. J is TRBJ2-5 and V is TRBV18, with TRBD2 identical over 13 bases. V lost 3 bases to trimming and J lost 3 bases; unmatched junction nucleotides: 1. Germline V CDR1 and CDR2: KGHSH, LQKENI. The CDR3 runs 15 residues. The CDR3 region is CASSPGTSGEETQYF. CDR3 bases: TGTGCCAGCTCACCGGGGACTAGCGGGGAAGAGACCCAGTACTTC.

This clone was picked up one time. V is TRBV5-1 and J is TRBJ2-7; the match to TRBD2 covers 12 bases. V lost 4 bases to trimming and J lost 6 bases; unmatched junction nucleotides: 8. This CDR3 region has 15 residues. Germline-derived CDR1 and CDR2 are SGHRS and YFSETQ. CDR3 loop: CASSPLAGGPGEQYF. The CDR3 nucleotides read TGCGCCAGCAGCCCCCTAGCGGGAGGGCCCGGCGAGCAGTACTTC.

The chain links TRBV14 to TRBJ2-1; D call uncertain. Per the germline V gene, CDR1 is SGHDN and CDR2 is FVKESK. Trimming took 2 bases from V and 3 from J, leaving 11 bases between them. The CDR3 is made up of 15 amino acids. CDR3 protein: CASSQISWYYNEQFF. The CDR3 bases are TGTGCCAGCAGCCAAATCTCCTGGTACTACAATGAGCAGTTCTTC.

This clone was detected only a few times. This chain connects TRBV28 to TRBJ1-4, with D hard to call. CDR3 length equals 15 residues. Looked up from germline, CDR1 is MDHEN and CDR2 is SYDVKM. Trimming cost V 6 bases and J 8 bases, with 19 bases left between them. The CDR3 is CASSPGRVRIEKLFF. The CDR3 coding sequence is TGTGCCAGCAGCCCCGGAAGGGTTCGGATAGAAAAACTGTTTTTT.

This rearrangement joins TRBV4-1 to TRBJ1-3; D not certain. The germline V gene has CDR1 MGHRA and CDR2 YSYEKL. With 4 bases removed from V and 0 bases from J, the gap between germline ends came to 13 bases. This CDR3 is 16 amino acids long. The CDR3 DNA reads as TGCGCCAGCAGCCCCACTAGGGATTACTCTGGAAACACCATATATTTT. Protein sequence: CASSPTRDYSGNTIYF.

The chain links TRBV18 to TRBJ2-7; D tentatively reads TRBD1 or TRBD2 (5 bases each). There are 11 residues in the CDR3. The germline CDR1 and CDR2 sequences are KGHSH and LQKENI. V shed 5 bases and J shed 4 bases, with 6 bases lying between them. The CDR3 here is CASSEGYEQYF. CDR3 in DNA: TGTGCCAGCTCAGAGGGGTACGAGCAGTACTTC.

The chain couples TRBV7-3 to TRBJ2-3; the match to TRBD2 covers 14 bases. V dropped 4 bases and J dropped 9; count of bases not matched to a gene: 3. There are 14 residues in the CDR3. Germline assignment: CDR1 SGHTA and CDR2 FQGTGA. CDR3 loop: CASSWGLAGATQYF. CDR3 DNA: TGTGCCAGCAGCTGGGGACTAGCGGGAGCGACGCAGTATTTT.

V is TRBV27 and J is TRBJ2-3; 7 nucleotides line up with TRBD2. CDR3 size: 17 residues. Trimming cost V 2 bases and J 6 bases; bases outside gene matches: 14. Looked up from germline, CDR1 is MNHEY and CDR2 is SMNVEV (reference sequence). DNA for the CDR3: TGTGCCAGCAGTTTAAAGTCGACTAGCATTCGTCCGGATACGCAGTATTTT. The encoded protein is CASSLKSTSIRPDTQYF.

This chain connects TRBV6-1 to TRBJ2-7, with 7 bases identical to TRBD2. CDR1 is MNHNS and CDR2 is SASEGT in the germline V gene. The CDR3 is 16 residues long. Trimming removed 0 bases from V and 3 bases from J; junction bases left unmatched: 8. The CDR3 sequence: CASSEAEGRGVYEQYF. The CDR3 DNA is TGTGCCAGCAGTGAAGCGGAAGGACGGGGGGTCTACGAGCAGTACTTC.

V gene TRBV6-1 combines with J gene TRBJ2-5, with 8 bases aligning to TRBD2. J gave up 5 bases and V 6 bases, and 8 bases lay outside the gene matches. This CDR3 comprises 14 residues. CDR1 is MNHNS and CDR2 is SASEGT in the germline V gene. The CDR3 bases are TGTGCCAGCAGAGAAACATCGGGGGGGGAGACCCAGTACTTC. Its protein is CASRETSGGETQYF.

The chain joins TRBV6-1 to TRBJ1-1; D call uncertain. This CDR3 is 12 amino acids long. V was trimmed by 8 bases and J by 0 bases, leaving 7 bases between them. In germline, CDR1 is MNHNS, CDR2 SASEGT. CDR3: CASLGMNTEAFF. In DNA, the CDR3 is TGTGCCAGCTTGGGGATGAACACTGAAGCTTTCTTT.

This chain connects TRBV28 to TRBJ1-1, with D maybe TRBD1 (5 bases). The germline V gene has CDR1 MDHEN and CDR2 SYDVKM. The germline V and J ends were trimmed by 6 bases and 1 base, with 12 bases remaining between them. This CDR3 region has 14 residues. CDR3 in DNA: TGTGCCAGCAGCGGGACCCCACCGAACACTGAAGCTTTCTTT. Encoded protein: CASSGTPPNTEAFF.

The chain carries TRBV5-4 and TRBJ2-7; no clear D gene. Germline CDR1 is SGHNT and CDR2 is YYREEE (reference sequence). This CDR3 is 15 amino acids long. V lost 4 bases and J lost 4, with 18 bases in between. CDR3 nucleotides: TGTGCCAGCAGCGCGTCCGGACGCACCCTTTACGAGCAGTACTTC. Translating it yields CASSASGRTLYEQYF.

About this clone itself: Other nucleotide sequences from this sample produce the same CDR3. The chain recombines TRBV7-3 with TRBJ2-2; no clear D gene. Looked up from germline, CDR1 is SGHTA and CDR2 is FQGTGA. CDR3 length: 14 amino acids. V was shortened by 1 base and J by 4 bases, with 7 bases between the two germline ends. CDR3 nucleotide sequence: TGTGCCAGCAGCTTAAGAGGCAGCACCGGGGAGCTGTTTTTT. Residues: CASSLRGSTGELFF.

This chain connects TRBV7-3 to TRBJ2-1; TRBD1 matches at 8 bases. Per the germline V gene, CDR1 is SGHTA and CDR2 is FQGTGA. This CDR3 spans 15 amino acids. V shed 4 bases and J 0 bases; nucleotides not matched to a gene: 2. CDR3 DNA sequence: TGTGCCAGCAGCTGGGACAGGAGCTCCTACAATGAGCAGTTCTTC. Its protein product is CASSWDRSSYNEQFF.

The table lists this clone with a count of one. The chain carries TRBV19 and TRBJ1-1; no definite D call. CDR1 is LNHDA and CDR2 is SQIVND in the germline V gene (reference sequence). The CDR3 is made up of 13 amino acids. The V and J ends lost 6 bases and 0 bases respectively, with 8 bases between them. CDR3: CASRAALNTEAFF. CDR3 nucleotide sequence: TGTGCCAGTAGGGCGGCCTTGAACACTGAAGCTTTCTTT.

The chain carries TRBV27 and TRBJ2-7; 8 positions agree with TRBD1. J lost 5 bases, V lost 4 bases, and 13 bases had no gene match. This CDR3 contains 16 residues. Germline V gene sequence: CDR1 MNHEY, CDR2 SMNVEV (reference sequence). The CDR3 sequence is CASSSRLRDRYHEQYF. The CDR3 region has the DNA TGTGCCAGCAGTTCGAGATTACGGGACAGGTACCACGAGCAGTACTTC.

The chain carries TRBV28 and TRBJ1-3, with TRBD1 identical over 8 bases. The ends lost 7 bases at V and 7 bases at J; junction bases unmatched: 24. This CDR3 spans 19 amino acids. Germline-derived CDR1 and CDR2 are MDHEN and SYDVKM. The CDR3 loop reads CASNPGTGQVKIKRNTIYF. The CDR3 region has the DNA TGTGCCAGCAACCCGGGGACAGGACAAGTGAAGATTAAACGGAACACCATATATTTT. Based on the CDR3 plus reference TRBV28 and TRBJ1-3, the full variable domain is DVKVTQSSRYLVKRTGEKVFLECVQDMDHENMFWYRQDPGLGLRLIYFSYDVKMKEKGDIPEGYSVSREKKERFSLILESASTNQTSMYLCASNPGTGQVKIKRNTIYFGEGSWLTVV.

The rearrangement joins TRBV5-1 to TRBJ2-2; maybe TRBD1 (6 bases). Germline CDR1 reads SGHRS; CDR2 reads YFSETQ. The CDR3 totals 13 residues. V lost 4 bases and J lost 6, with 10 bases in between. CDR3 sequence: CASSGPGAGELFF. CDR3 sequence (DNA): TGCGCCAGCAGCGGCCCAGGGGCCGGGGAGCTGTTTTTT.